Listed here are 31 T cell receptor beta chains from one sample, sequenced in a study of T cells in women clearing cervical HPV infection. Assay used: immunoSEQ multiplex PCR; TCRdb lists only in-frame clones, some missing. In total, the table holds 20,000 to 30,000 clones. Material: blood buffy coat. These receptors were obtained from a woman between 18 and 70 years old with a cervical HPV16 infection that either progressed to CIN3+ or cleared (not recorded which).

In the case of this clone: The CDR3 end is not reached by the read, which stops 3 residues before it; the germline J gene fills it in. The chain couples TRBV20-1 to TRBJ2-3, with 8 bases identical to TRBD1. The CDR3 has 15 amino acids. The ends lost 3 bases at V and 0 bases at J; junction bases unmatched: 5. Germline V gives CDR1 DFQATT, CDR2 SNEGSKA (reference sequence). CDR3 DNA, as far as it was read: TGCAGTGCTAGGGGACAGGAACTGAGCACAGATACG. Amino acid sequence: CSARGQELSTDT. The full CDR3 protein reads CSARGQELSTDTQYF.

A word on this clone: The observed sequence ends 3 residues before the CDR3 terminus, with the missing tail filled in from the germline J gene. The gene calls are TRBV19 and TRBJ1-2; possibly TRBD1 for D (5 bases). Between the trimmed V and J ends, which lost 3 bases and 0 bases, there was a span of 11 bases. The CDR3 totals 15 residues. Germline values: CDR1 LNHDA, CDR2 SQIVND (reference sequence). The part of the CDR3 DNA that was read is TGTGCCAGTAGTATTGGGGCAGTAGCTAACTATGGC. As protein: CASSIGAVANYG. The full CDR3 protein is CASSIGAVANYGYTF.

As to this clone: The sequence runs out 3 residues before the end of the CDR3; the remainder is reconstructed from the germline J gene. This chain connects TRBV6-2 or TRBV6-3 to TRBJ2-5; 8 bases are a match to TRBD1. V shed 4 bases and J 2 bases; nucleotides not matched to a gene: 12. The germline CDR1 and CDR2 sequences are MNHEY and SVGEGT. CDR3 length equals 17 residues. CDR3 DNA, as far as it was read: TGTGCCAGCAGTTCCCCAGGGGGCGGGTTGGGACAAGAGACC. This codes for CASSSPGGGLGQET. The whole CDR3 is CASSSPGGGLGQETQYF.

Regarding this clone: The sequence runs out 3 residues before the end of the CDR3; the remainder is reconstructed from the germline J gene. The chain couples TRBV2 to TRBJ1-2; 7 nucleotides agree with TRBD1. The CDR3 has 16 residues. Germline loops: CDR1 SNHLY, CDR2 FYNNEI. CDR3 protein: CASGTPGQLSTDTYTF. CDR3 DNA (partial): TGTGCCAGCGGGACACCGGGACAGCTAAGCACAGATACC.

Turning to this clone: The CDR3 extends 3 residues past the end of the read, so its final part is completed from the germline J gene. J is TRBJ2-3 and V is TRBV6-4; 8 nucleotides align to TRBD2. V lost 6 bases, J lost 0 bases, and 8 bases stayed unmatched. This CDR3 comprises 16 residues. Germline assignment: CDR1 MRHNA and CDR2 SNTAGT. CDR3 DNA, as far as it was read: TGTGCCAGCAGCCCCCAGGGCGGGGGGAGCACAGATACG. Amino acids: CASSPQGGGSTDT. The whole CDR3 sequence is CASSPQGGGSTDTQYF.

In regard to this clone: From the germline J gene comes the end of the CDR3, since the read stops 3 residues before it. The rearrangement uses TRBV18 and TRBJ1-5; 9 bases are shared with TRBD1. V dropped 5 bases and J dropped 4; count of bases not matched to a gene: 6. Germline V CDR1 and CDR2: KGHSH, LQKENI. CDR3 length: 15 residues. CDR3: CASSSTGQGNQPQHF. Partial CDR3 DNA: TGTGCCAGCTCATCGACGGGACAGGGAAATCAGCCC.

Concerning this clone: The read is 3 residues too short to cover the CDR3 end, so that end is filled in from the germline J gene. This chain links TRBV30 with TRBJ2-3; D may be TRBD2 (5 bases). Trimming removed 0 bases from V and 1 base from J, with 8 bases in between. CDR3 length: 14 amino acids. Germline V CDR1 and CDR2: GTSNPN, SVGIG (reference sequence). The CDR3 DNA, read in part, is TGTGCCTGGAGTGTACTGAGGGGCACAGATACG. Its translation is CAWSVLRGTDT. The complete CDR3 protein is CAWSVLRGTDTQYF. Together with reference TRBV30 and TRBJ2-3, the CDR3 gives the full variable domain: SQTIHQWPATLVQPVGSPLSLECTVEGTSNPNLYWYRQAAGRGLQLLFYSVGIGQISSEVPQNLSASRPQDRQFILSSKKLLLSDSGFYLCAWSVLRGTDTQYFGPGTRLTVL.

In regard to this clone: The read terminates 3 residues before the CDR3 end, so the remaining end is supplied by the germline J gene. The genes are TRBV18 and TRBJ2-4, with 9 bases aligning to TRBD1. Germline values: CDR1 KGHSH, CDR2 LQKENI. This CDR3 region has 15 residues. The CDR3 spells CASSLDRGTDYGQYF. The DNA read from the CDR3 is TGTGCCAGCTCACTAGACAGGGGGACAGACTATGGT.

A remark on this clone: The DNA ends 3 residues before the CDR3 does, and the rest of the CDR3 is filled in from the germline J gene. The chain carries TRBV2 and TRBJ2-3; 7 nucleotides agree with TRBD1. Germline-derived CDR1 and CDR2 are SNHLY and FYNNEI. This CDR3 is 15 amino acids long. V dropped 2 bases and J dropped 7; count of bases not matched to a gene: 9. The part of the CDR3 DNA that was read is TGTGCCAGCAGTGAAAGGGGACAGCCTTTGAATACG. It translates to CASSERGQPLNT. The entire CDR3 protein reads CASSERGQPLNTQYF.

With regard to this clone: The sequence runs out 3 residues before the end of the CDR3; the remainder is reconstructed from the germline J gene. The chain employs TRBV6-1 and TRBJ2-4; 13 bases fit TRBD2. Per germline, CDR1 MNHNS and CDR2 SASEGT. The CDR3 sequence is 13 residues long. This chain's CDR3 is CASSETSGRAQYF. Partial CDR3 DNA: TGTGCCAGCAGTGAAACTAGCGGGAGGGCT.

About this clone: Read sequence stops 3 residues before the CDR3 end, and the germline J gene provides the missing end. The rearrangement joins TRBV15 to TRBJ2-5; possibly TRBD2 for D (6 bases). Germline CDR1 and CDR2: LNHNV and YYDKDF (reference sequence). CDR3 length: 16 residues. With 0 bases removed from V and 5 bases from J, the gap between germline ends came to 16 bases. CDR3 DNA, as far as it was read: TGTGCCACCAGCAGAGATCCTTCGGGGGTTCTCGAGACC. Translated, it gives CATSRDPSGVLET. In full, the CDR3 is CATSRDPSGVLETQYF.

About this clone itself: The sequenced fragment ends 3 residues before the CDR3 boundary, so the rest is inferred from the germline J gene. The rearrangement links TRBV30 to TRBJ1-4; D is possibly TRBD1 (5 bases). The CDR3 covers 16 residues. CDR1 and CDR2 from the germline V gene are GTSNPN and SVGIG (reference sequence). This CDR3 reads CAWSLGGNSGANVLFF. CDR3 DNA, as far as it was read: TGTGCCTGGAGCTTGGGGGGAAACTCTGGGGCCAACGTA. The full variable domain, with the rest looked up from reference TRBV30 and TRBJ1-4, is SQTIHQWPATLVQPVGSPLSLECTVEGTSNPNLYWYRQAAGRGLQLLFYSVGIGQISSEVPQNLSASRPQDRQFILSSKKLLLSDSGFYLCAWSLGGNSGANVLFFGSGTQLSVL.

Notes on this clone: At one boundary the junction diverges from the germline segment, which might be a read error. The read terminates 3 residues ahead of where the CDR3 ends, so the germline J gene completes it. Other DNA sequences from this sample encode an identical CDR3 as well. The gene calls are TRBV5-1 and TRBJ1-3, with 10 positions matching TRBD1. The CDR3 runs 15 residues. Germline V gives CDR1 SGHRS, CDR2 YFSETQ. The sequenced CDR3 bases are TGCGCCAGCAGTGACGACAGGGGGCCAGGAAACACG. Protein product: CASSDDRGPGNT. The complete CDR3 sequence is CASSDDRGPGNTIYF.

A word on this clone: The sequence runs out 3 residues before the end of the CDR3; the remainder is reconstructed from the germline J gene. This chain uses TRBV19 with TRBJ2-1; 8 bases line up with TRBD1. From germline, CDR1 is LNHDA and CDR2 SQIVND (reference sequence). V was clipped by 5 bases and J by 6 bases; unmatched bases: 9. The length of the CDR3 is 15 residues. Incomplete CDR3 DNA: TGTGCCAGTAGTCTCCTTAGCAGGGGGCTCAATGAG. Its protein product is CASSLLSRGLNE. The entire CDR3 is CASSLLSRGLNEQFF.

On this clone: The CDR3 is cut off 3 residues early in the read; its end comes from the germline J gene. The chain employs TRBV5-1 and TRBJ1-2, with D hard to call. The germline V gene has CDR1 SGHRS and CDR2 YFSETQ. The CDR3 length is 13 residues. Here the CDR3 reads CASSSGSVDTYTF. Partial CDR3 DNA: TGCGCCAGCAGTTCCGGGTCCGTAGATACC.

As for this clone: The missing CDR3 end, 3 residues past where the read stops, is filled in from the germline J gene. The gene calls are TRBV7-9 and TRBJ2-3; a possible D gene is TRBD2 (6 bases). This CDR3 has 14 residues. Germline values: CDR1 SEHNR, CDR2 FQNEAQ (reference sequence). The ends were cut back, 5 bases at V and 2 bases at J, with 11 bases in the middle. The CDR3 sequence: CASSHRDFTDTQYF. CDR3 bases read: TGTGCCAGCAGCCACCGGGACTTCACAGATACG.

About this clone: Coverage ceases 3 residues before the CDR3 finishes, and the germline J gene fills in the end. This sequence joins TRBV29-1 and TRBJ2-1, with 9 bases matching TRBD2. CDR1 is SQVTM and CDR2 is ANQGSEA in the germline V gene. CDR3 length equals 14 residues. The junction had 3 bases not matched to a gene; V was cut back by 2 bases and J by 4 bases. CDR3 bases read: TGCAGCGTTGAATCTAGCGGGATGTACAATGAG. Protein product: CSVESSGMYNE. From start to end, the CDR3 is CSVESSGMYNEQFF.

About this clone itself: The read gets to within 3 residues of the CDR3 end, and the germline J gene fills in the rest. The chain uses TRBV19 and TRBJ2-3; 8 bases match TRBD2. The CDR3 spans 15 residues. J lost 1 base, V lost 6 bases, and 6 bases had no gene match. Germline V gene data show CDR1 as LNHDA and CDR2 as SQIVND (reference sequence). Partial CDR3 DNA: TGTGCCAGTAGCTTAGCGGGAATCGGCACAGATACG. Amino acid sequence: CASSLAGIGTDT. The CDR3 in its entirety is CASSLAGIGTDTQYF.

With regard to this clone: The read stops 3 residues short of the end of the CDR3; the missing end is completed from the germline J gene. The J gene is TRBJ2-3, the V gene TRBV7-8; 8 bases align to TRBD2. Looked up from germline, CDR1 is SGHVS and CDR2 is FQNEAQ. The length of the CDR3 is 14 residues. The CDR3 here is CASSHGGGGQPQYF. The CDR3 bases that were read are TGTGCCAGCAGCCACGGGGGGGGTGGTCAGCCG.

Points on this clone: The read ends 3 residues before the CDR3 terminus; that terminus is restored from the germline J gene. This chain uses TRBV6-1 with TRBJ1-2; weak D call: TRBD1 (6 bases). The CDR3 runs to 15 residues. CDR1 is MNHNS and CDR2 is SASEGT in the germline V gene. Trimming shortened V by 2 bases and J by 4 bases, and 14 bases separated the two germline ends. The DNA read from the CDR3 is TGTGCCAGCAGTGAAAGGGGCGGGGGCGCCTATGGC. Its protein is CASSERGGGAYG. The CDR3 in full is CASSERGGGAYGYTF.

As to this clone: The read stops 3 residues short of the end of the CDR3; the missing end is completed from the germline J gene. The chain uses TRBV19 and TRBJ1-1; D is possibly TRBD1 (6 bases). CDR1 is LNHDA, CDR2 SQIVND, per germline (reference sequence). V was trimmed by 5 bases and J by 4 bases, leaving 17 bases between them. The CDR3 contains 15 residues. The sequenced CDR3 bases are TGTGCCAGTAGTGTGCAACAGGGTTTTAGCACTGAA. This translates into CASSVQQGFSTE. The CDR3 in its entirety is CASSVQQGFSTEAFF.

The CDR3 is CAINSGLSEQYF. CDR3 DNA (partial): TGTGCCATCAACTCAGGCTTATCCGAG. The chain joins TRBV10-3 to TRBJ2-7; D uncertain. The read ends 3 residues early relative to the CDR3; the germline J gene fills the gap. V lost 7 bases to trimming and J lost 6 bases, with 13 bases between them. Germline-derived CDR1 and CDR2 are ENHRY and SYGVKD. The CDR3 has 12 residues.

Details on this clone: The observed sequence ends 3 residues before the CDR3 terminus, with the missing tail filled in from the germline J gene. The gene calls are TRBV14 and TRBJ1-6; D remains unclear. Germline assignment: CDR1 SGHDN and CDR2 FVKESK. The CDR3 consists of 12 residues. V shed 4 bases and J shed 6 bases, with 4 bases lying between them. CDR3 DNA (partial): TGTGCCAGCAGCCGCGTTAATTCACCC. Translating gives CASSRVNSP. The whole CDR3 is CASSRVNSPLHF.

Points on this clone: The read is 3 residues too short to cover the CDR3 end, so that end is filled in from the germline J gene. The V gene is TRBV11-2, the J gene TRBJ1-1; D is ambiguous. The CDR3 runs 14 residues. From germline, CDR1 is SGHAT and CDR2 FQNNGV. Trimming stripped 6 bases from V and 0 bases from J, with 11 bases between. The CDR3 bases that were read are TGTGCCAGCAGTCCCCTACTCGTGAACACTGAA. It translates to CASSPLLVNTE. The whole CDR3 reads CASSPLLVNTEAFF.

With respect to this clone: The read terminates 3 residues before the CDR3 end, so the remaining end is supplied by the germline J gene. The chain has TRBV19 and TRBJ1-2; no reliable D call. This CDR3 is built from 12 residues. CDR1 is LNHDA, CDR2 SQIVND, per germline (reference sequence). CDR3 DNA (partial): TGTGCCAGTAGTAAGAAGGGCGAGGGC. This encodes CASSKKGEG. The entire CDR3 protein is CASSKKGEGYTF.

Details on this clone: Sequencing ends 3 residues short of the CDR3 end; the germline J gene provides the rest. This sample includes further DNA sequences coding for the same CDR3. The rearrangement joins TRBV18 to TRBJ2-1, with D possibly matching TRBD1 (6 bases). The CDR3 has 15 amino acids. Trimming took off 9 bases at V and 5 bases at J, with 20 bases between the two ends. Germline V gene lookup returns CDR1 KGHSH and CDR2 LQKENI. The CDR3 loop reads CASHTGYDRDNEQFF. The CDR3 DNA, read in part, is TGTGCCAGTCACACAGGGTATGACCGCGACAATGAG.

Notes on this clone: The read ends 3 residues shy of where the CDR3 ends; the end is completed using the germline J gene. This chain links TRBV12-3 or TRBV12-4 with TRBJ1-2; D might be TRBD1 (6 bases). This CDR3 has 15 amino acids. V was pared by 3 bases and J by 4 bases, with 15 bases between. Incomplete CDR3 DNA: TGTGCCAGCAGTTTTGGGGGTGGCAGGGGCTATGGC. Its translation: CASSFGGGRGYG. The complete CDR3 sequence is CASSFGGGRGYGYTF.

Remarks on this clone: The DNA ends 3 residues before the CDR3 does, and the rest of the CDR3 is filled in from the germline J gene. J is TRBJ2-1 and V is TRBV5-1; 8 positions match TRBD2. V dropped 4 bases and J dropped 2; count of bases not matched to a gene: 5. Germline CDR1 and CDR2: SGHRS and YFSETQ. The CDR3 spans 15 residues. Partial CDR3 DNA: TGCGCCAGCAGCCCCACTAGCGGAACCTACAATGAG. Protein: CASSPTSGTYNE. In full, the CDR3 reads CASSPTSGTYNEQFF.

Points on this clone: The CDR3 extends 3 residues past the end of the read, so its final part is completed from the germline J gene. The chain employs TRBV5-1 and TRBJ1-1; tentatively, D is TRBD1 (5 bases). V lost 2 bases, J lost 7 bases, and 18 bases lay in between. Germline assignment: CDR1 SGHRS and CDR2 YFSETQ. The CDR3 is 15 residues long. The CDR3 protein is CASSFTAFTGGEAFF. CDR3 DNA (partial): TGCGCCAGCAGCTTTACCGCCTTTACCGGGGGTGAA.

Notes on this clone: The read stops 3 residues short of the end of the CDR3; the missing end is completed from the germline J gene. V gene TRBV30 combines with J gene TRBJ2-7; 14 nucleotides agree with TRBD2. V dropped 1 base and J dropped 4; count of bases not matched to a gene: 3. The CDR3 totals 15 residues. CDR1 and CDR2 (germline): GTSNPN, SVGIG (reference sequence). The CDR3: CAWSAGTSGSYEQYF. CDR3 DNA (partial): TGTGCCTGGAGTGCCGGGACTAGCGGGAGTTACGAG.

Worth noting for this clone: The missing CDR3 end, 3 residues past where the read stops, is filled in from the germline J gene. This sequence joins TRBV7-3 and TRBJ2-2, with 7 bases identical to TRBD1. The trim removed 5 bases at V and 6 bases at J, leaving 3 bases unmatched. CDR1 is SGHTA and CDR2 is FQGTGA in the germline V gene. This CDR3 contains 13 residues. CDR3 sequence reads: CASSPQGAGELFF. CDR3 DNA, as far as it was read: TGTGCCAGCAGCCCCCAGGGGGCCGGGGAG.